This passage covers 22 T cell receptor beta chains from one sample sequenced in a study of graft-versus-host responses after intestinal transplantation. Profiled with immunoSEQ multiplex PCR; TCRdb holds only in-frame clones, not every one. The sample has fewer than 20,000 clones, 33% seen once. The sequencing here drew on alloreactive CD4+ T cells from a mixed lymphocyte reaction culture, taken before intestinal transplant. Subset specified: CFSE-low proliferating T cells sorted from roughly six-day pre-transplant mixed lymphocyte reaction (GvH or HvG direction). Source of these receptors: a human patient who received an intestinal transplant.

This clone appeared a few times. CDR3 coding DNA: TGTGCCAGCAGTTTATCGATTGGGGACAGGATCTATGGCTACACCTTC. As protein: CASSLSIGDRIYGYTF. The rearrangement uses TRBV27 and TRBJ1-2; TRBD1 matches 8 bases. The V and J ends lost 0 bases and 4 bases, in that order; junction bases with no gene match: 7. CDR1 is MNHEY, CDR2 SMNVEV, per germline (reference sequence). The CDR3 totals 16 residues.

This clone was found a few times. As the CDR3 is not closed by the conserved phenylalanine or tryptophan, this likely results from a read error. It is unclear where the CDR3 begins or ends on the DNA, so no DNA is shown, and the CDR3 is as TCRdb lists it. This chain uses TRBV7-2 with TRBJ2-7; the table's D call of TRBD1 was not tested on the DNA. The germline V gene has CDR1 SGHTA and CDR2 FQGNSA. The CDR3 comprises 16 residues, both ends counted. This CDR3 is CASSGGGTGDWALQEL.

This rearrangement joins TRBV5-6 to TRBJ1-2; D is undetermined. The V and J ends lost 2 bases and 13 bases respectively, with 12 bases between them. Germline V gives CDR1 SGHDT, CDR2 YYEEEE. The CDR3 extends over 11 amino acids. The CDR3 here is CASSFEMEVTF. The CDR3 nucleotides read TGTGCCAGCAGCTTCGAAATGGAAGTCACCTTC.

This clone was observed a few times. The gene calls are TRBV6-5 and TRBJ1-1; TRBD1 matches 11 bases. CDR3 length: 15 amino acids. The ends lost 4 bases at V and 6 bases at J; junction bases unmatched: 7. CDR1 is MNHEY, CDR2 SVGAGI, per germline. As DNA, the CDR3 is TGTGCCAGCAGTTCCGGACAGGGGGCGGTAGCTGAAGCTTTCTTT. Encoded protein: CASSSGQGAVAEAFF.

For this clone: The junction departs from germline at one end; a sequencing error may be responsible. As DNA, the CDR3 is TGCAGTGCTAGAGCCAGCGATACGCAGTGTTTT. It codes for CSARASDTQCF. The V call is TRBV20-1, the J call TRBJ2-3; D is unresolved. Germline CDR1 reads DFQATT; CDR2 reads SNEGSKA (reference sequence). The CDR3 covers 11 residues.

The table lists this clone with a few counts. The chain couples TRBV27 to TRBJ1-2, with 12 bases that match TRBD1. With V trimmed by 5 bases and J by 7 bases, 11 bases remained unmatched. The germline gives CDR1 MNHEY, CDR2 SMNVEV (reference sequence). CDR3 size: 16 residues. CDR3 sequence: CASSLYPGQGASGYTF. CDR3 nucleotide sequence: TGTGCCAGCAGTCTTTATCCGGGACAGGGGGCTAGTGGCTACACCTTC.

This clone was observed a few times. J is TRBJ1-6 and V is TRBV4-1, with TRBD1 identical over 7 bases. In germline, CDR1 is MGHRA, CDR2 YSYEKL. This CDR3 spans 20 amino acids. The V segment lost 4 bases and the J segment 0 bases; nucleotides outside the gene matches: 15. CDR3 amino acids: CASSPIPTGLRSSYNSPLHF. DNA of the CDR3: TGCGCCAGCAGCCCTATTCCGACAGGGCTTAGGAGCTCCTATAATTCACCCCTCCACTTT.

The CDR3 DNA reads as TGTGCCAGCAGCTTAGCGGGCTCCCATCGGCAAGAGACCCAGTACTTC. Its translation: CASSLAGSHRQETQYF. This chain joins TRBV7-9 and TRBJ2-5, with D hard to call. Germline lookup yields CDR1 SEHNR and CDR2 FQNEAQ (reference sequence). The ends were cut back, 0 bases at V and 2 bases at J, with 13 bases in the middle. The CDR3 extends over 16 amino acids.

CDR3 loop: CASSPRPGSTNEKLFF. The CDR3, as DNA: TGTGCCAGCAGCCCCAGGCCCGGATCAACTAATGAAAAACTGTTTTTT. The chain uses TRBV4-2 and TRBJ1-4; the D is unclear. Trimming pared 4 bases from V and 0 bases from J, leaving 12 bases between. CDR3 length: 16 amino acids. Germline V gene lookup returns CDR1 LGHNA and CDR2 YNFKEQ.

This clone came up a few times. This chain links TRBV9 with TRBJ1-4; D remains ambiguous. The CDR3 is 13 residues long. V lost 4 bases, J lost 8 bases, and 12 bases lay in between. CDR1 and CDR2 (germline): SGDLS, YYNGEE. For the CDR3, the DNA is TGTGCCAGCAGCCCCGTGGTCGGGGAAAAACTGTTTTTT. It encodes CASSPVVGEKLFF.

The chain recombines TRBV7-9 with TRBJ2-7; TRBD2 aligns across 15 bases. The CDR3 spans 19 residues. Trimming cost V 5 bases and J 2 bases; bases outside gene matches: 13. Germline V lookup: CDR1 SEHNR, CDR2 FQNEAQ (reference sequence). CDR3 region: CASSIIAWTSGRATYEQYF. As DNA, the CDR3 is TGTGCCAGCAGCATCATTGCGTGGACTAGCGGGAGGGCCACCTACGAGCAGTACTTC.

The rearrangement links TRBV4-2 to TRBJ1-6; 7 bases are shared with TRBD1. With V trimmed by 0 bases and J by 7 bases, 6 bases remained unmatched. Germline CDR1 reads LGHNA; CDR2 reads YNFKEQ. The CDR3 runs 16 residues. CDR3 loop: CASSQDPATGNSPLHF. CDR3 nucleotide sequence: TGTGCCAGCAGCCAAGATCCGGCGACAGGGAATTCACCCCTCCACTTT.

By sample share, this clone is medium-sized. The chain combines TRBV19 with TRBJ2-1, with D perhaps matching TRBD1 or TRBD2 (6 bases each). V was cut by 1 base and J by 5 bases, with 15 bases left in between. CDR1 is LNHDA, CDR2 SQIVND, per germline (reference sequence). The CDR3 contains 16 residues. CDR3 DNA: TGTGCCAGTAGTATAGTAGGGGGGCGAAGAAACAATGAGCAGTTCTTC. Its protein product is CASSIVGGRRNNEQFF.

This chain links TRBV9 with TRBJ1-2; D is uncertain. V lost 4 bases and J lost 4, with 14 bases in between. This CDR3 is 14 amino acids long. Germline V CDR1 and CDR2: SGDLS, YYNGEE. In nucleotides, the CDR3 is TGTGCCAGCAGCCCAGTGGGCCGAAGCTATGGCTACACCTTC. Its translation: CASSPVGRSYGYTF. The entire variable domain, with the rest obtained from reference TRBV9 and TRBJ1-2, is as follows: DSGVTQTPKHLITATGQRVTLRCSPRSGDLSVYWYQQSLDQGLQFLIQYYNGEERAKGNILERFSAQQFPDLHSELNLSSLELGDSALYFCASSPVGRSYGYTFGSGTRLTVV.

The V and J genes are TRBV10-1 and TRBJ2-3; 11 bases agree with TRBD1. The CDR3 sequence is 15 residues long. Looked up from germline, CDR1 is WNHNN and CDR2 is SYGVQD (reference sequence). V lost 4 bases to trimming and J lost 7 bases; unmatched junction nucleotides: 7. The CDR3 here is CASSARTGGLNTQYF. As DNA, the CDR3 is TGCGCCAGCAGTGCTAGGACAGGGGGCTTGAATACGCAGTATTTT.

This rearrangement joins TRBV11-2 to TRBJ1-2, with D possibly TRBD1 on 6 matching bases. CDR1 and CDR2 from the germline V gene are SGHAT and FQNNGV. The germline V and J ends were trimmed by 0 bases and 3 bases, with 11 bases remaining between them. The CDR3 runs 15 residues. CDR3 residues: CASSLERQGYYGYTF. In DNA form, the CDR3 reads TGTGCCAGCAGCTTAGAACGGCAGGGGTACTATGGCTACACCTTC.

The chain couples TRBV28 to TRBJ2-1, with 13 bases aligning to TRBD2. Germline CDR1 and CDR2: MDHEN and SYDVKM. The V gene end was trimmed by 5 bases and the J gene end by 10 bases; junction bases not matched to a gene: 11. CDR3 length equals 16 residues. The CDR3 here is CASSLTGLAGVYEQFF. CDR3 sequence (DNA): TGTGCCAGCAGTCTAACCGGACTAGCGGGAGTTTACGAGCAGTTCTTC.

The chain has TRBV4-2 and TRBJ2-7; TRBD2 matches 7 bases. This CDR3 contains 14 residues. Germline values: CDR1 LGHNA, CDR2 YNFKEQ. V trimming: 4 bases; J trimming: 3 bases; junction bases outside the gene matches: 6. CDR3 in DNA: TGTGCCAGCAGCCCCGGCGGGAGAGACTACGAGCAGTACTTC. Its protein is CASSPGGRDYEQYF.

The chain couples TRBV15 to TRBJ1-2, with D tentatively TRBD1 (5 bases). V lost 9 bases and J lost 5, with 16 bases in between. The CDR3 runs 13 residues. Germline V gives CDR1 LNHNV, CDR2 YYDKDF (reference sequence). This CDR3 reads CATGAGLGYGYTF. CDR3 nucleotide sequence: TGTGCCACAGGTGCAGGGTTGGGGTATGGCTACACCTTC.

The chain recombines TRBV9 with TRBJ2-2; 10 positions agree with TRBD2. V trimming: 2 bases; J trimming: 6 bases; junction bases outside the gene matches: 7. There are 16 residues in the CDR3. CDR1 and CDR2 (germline): SGDLS, YYNGEE. In DNA, the CDR3 is TGTGCCAGCAGCGTCAGTAGCGGGAGGAGAGCCGGGGAGCTGTTTTTT. Its protein is CASSVSSGRRAGELFF.

By frequency in the sample, this clone is medium-sized. The chain joins TRBV19 to TRBJ1-5, with TRBD1 as a possible D gene (6 bases). This CDR3 is 13 amino acids long. From germline, CDR1 is LNHDA and CDR2 SQIVND (reference sequence). Trimming removed 6 bases at V and 8 bases at J, with 14 bases between. CDR3 loop: CASRDSLIKPQHF. The CDR3 DNA reads as TGTGCCAGTAGGGACAGCCTCATCAAGCCCCAGCATTTT. Together with reference TRBV19 and TRBJ1-5, the CDR3 gives the full variable domain: DGGITQSPKYLFRKEGQNVTLSCEQNLNHDAMYWYRQDPGQGLRLIYYSQIVNDFQKGDIAEGYSVSREKKESFPLTVTSAQKNPTAFYLCASRDSLIKPQHFGDGTRLSIL.

The chain has TRBV12-5 and TRBJ2-3; unclear D gene. V was pared by 2 bases and J by 9 bases, with 18 bases between. Germline V lookup: CDR1 LGHNT, CDR2 FRNRAP. The CDR3 totals 15 residues. This chain's CDR3 is CASGLPLGKLGTQYF. CDR3 bases: TGTGCTAGTGGTTTGCCACTCGGTAAACTCGGCACGCAGTATTTT.